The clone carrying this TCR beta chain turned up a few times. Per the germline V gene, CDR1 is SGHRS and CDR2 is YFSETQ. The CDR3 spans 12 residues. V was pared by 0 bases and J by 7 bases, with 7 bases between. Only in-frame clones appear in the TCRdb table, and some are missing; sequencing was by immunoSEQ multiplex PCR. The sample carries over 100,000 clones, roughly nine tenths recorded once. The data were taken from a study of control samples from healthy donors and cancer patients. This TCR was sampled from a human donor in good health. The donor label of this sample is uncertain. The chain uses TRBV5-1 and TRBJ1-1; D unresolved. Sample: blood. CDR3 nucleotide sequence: TGCGCCAGCAGCTTGGCGGGATTTGAAGCTTTCTTT. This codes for CASSLAGFEAFF.